This TCR beta chain is from a study of graft-versus-host responses after intestinal transplantation. About the study: Recipients uniformly received anti-thymocyte globulin induction, followed by tacrolimus and steroids for two to four years.

Profiling relied on immunoSEQ multiplex PCR, and the TCRdb table lists in-frame clones only, not all of them. The table has over 75,000 clones, around 87% seen once. The CDR3 is made up of 13 amino acids. The germline gives CDR1 SGHVS, CDR2 FNYEAQ. Deletions cut 5 bases from V and 6 bases from J, with 13 bases between. With respect to this clone: As yet, its antigen is unknown.

The sequence came from a human donor who was the organ donor for an intestinal transplant. V and J are TRBV7-6 and TRBJ2-5; D may be TRBD2 (5 bases). The sample was unstimulated CD8+ T cells sorted from spleen or lymph node cells, taken before transplant. In DNA, the CDR3 is TGTGCCAGCAGCGTTACTAGGGAACAGACCCAGTACTTC. As protein: CASSVTREQTQYF.